Given below is one T cell receptor beta chain in context. Its specificity is not known. Sequencing used immunoSEQ multiplex PCR; TCRdb keeps in-frame clones, though not all of them. Of roughly 1 million clones in the sample, approximately 68% were seen once. The data stem from a study of shared clonotypes between healthy human individuals. Overall study results and limits: The naive CD4 repertoires of several donors were compared, and around 4.7% of clonotypes were shared.

The receptor was isolated from a man aged 18 to 30 in good health. Sequenced input: memory CD4+ T cells sorted from blood. Indicated subset: CD45RA-negative fraction.

CDR3 protein: CASSFEGAGKTQYF. CDR3 DNA: TGTGCCAGCAGCTTTGAAGGGGCGGGGAAGACCCAGTACTTC. V and J are TRBV5-4 and TRBJ2-5, with a possible D match to TRBD2 (6 bases). From germline, CDR1 is SGHNT and CDR2 YYREEE (reference sequence). The CDR3 consists of 14 residues. V was trimmed by 2 bases and J by 6 bases, leaving 14 bases between them. The full variable domain, in which reference TRBV5-4 and TRBJ2-5 provide the parts outside the CDR3, is ETGVTQSPTHLIKTRGQQVTLRCSSQSGHNTVSWYQQALGQGPQFIFQYYREEENGRGNFPPRFSGLQFPNYSSELNVNALELDDSALYLCASSFEGAGKTQYFGPGTRLLVL.